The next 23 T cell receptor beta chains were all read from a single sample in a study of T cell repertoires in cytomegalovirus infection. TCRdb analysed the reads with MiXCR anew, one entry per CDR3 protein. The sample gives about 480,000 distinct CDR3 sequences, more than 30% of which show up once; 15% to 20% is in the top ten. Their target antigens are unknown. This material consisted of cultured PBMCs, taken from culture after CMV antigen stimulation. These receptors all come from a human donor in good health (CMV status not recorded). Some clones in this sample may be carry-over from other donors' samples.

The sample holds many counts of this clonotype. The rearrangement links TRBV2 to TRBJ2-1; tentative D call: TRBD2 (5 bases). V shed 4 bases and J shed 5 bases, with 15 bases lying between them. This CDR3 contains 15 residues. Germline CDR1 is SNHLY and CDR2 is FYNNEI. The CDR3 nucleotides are TGTGCCAGCAGTGTAGATAAAGCGGAGGACAATGAGCAGTTCTTC. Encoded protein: CASSVDKAEDNEQFF.

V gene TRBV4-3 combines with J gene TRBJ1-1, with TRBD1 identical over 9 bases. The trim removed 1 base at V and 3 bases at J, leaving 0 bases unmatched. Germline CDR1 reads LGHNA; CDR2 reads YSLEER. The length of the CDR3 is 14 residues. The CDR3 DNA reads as TGCGCCAGCAGCCAAGGGGACAGGGACACTGAAGCTTTCTTT. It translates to CASSQGDRDTEAFF.

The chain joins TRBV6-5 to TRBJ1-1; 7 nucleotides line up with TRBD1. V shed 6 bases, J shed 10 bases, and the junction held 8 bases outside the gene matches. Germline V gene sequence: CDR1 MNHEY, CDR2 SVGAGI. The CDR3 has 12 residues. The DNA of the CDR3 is TGTGCCAGCAGCCGGCCCTCAGGGGGAGCTTTCTTT. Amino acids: CASSRPSGGAFF.

The CDR3 nucleotides read TGCAGTGTAACAGGGGGCAATGGCTACACCTTC. Its translation is CSVTGGNGYTF. The chain carries TRBV20-1 and TRBJ1-2; the match to TRBD1 covers 9 bases. V gave up 7 bases and J gave up 6 bases; unmatched junction bases: 3. The CDR3 covers 11 residues. The germline V gene has CDR1 DFQATT and CDR2 SNEGSKA (reference sequence).

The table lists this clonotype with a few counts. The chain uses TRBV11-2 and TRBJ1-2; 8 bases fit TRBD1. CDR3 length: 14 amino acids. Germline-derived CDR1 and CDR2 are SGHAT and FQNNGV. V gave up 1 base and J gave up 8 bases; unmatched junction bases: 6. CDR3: CASSLAQGAAGYTF. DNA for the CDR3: TGTGCCAGCAGCTTAGCCCAGGGGGCGGCGGGCTACACCTTC.

This chain's CDR3 is CASSGITDEAFF. The CDR3 DNA is TGTGCCAGCAGTGGGATCACCGATGAAGCTTTCTTT. J is TRBJ1-1 and V is TRBV25-1; no clear D gene. There are 12 residues in the CDR3. Trimming cost V 4 bases and J 7 bases, with 10 bases left between them. Germline V gene sequence: CDR1 MGHDK, CDR2 SYGVNS.

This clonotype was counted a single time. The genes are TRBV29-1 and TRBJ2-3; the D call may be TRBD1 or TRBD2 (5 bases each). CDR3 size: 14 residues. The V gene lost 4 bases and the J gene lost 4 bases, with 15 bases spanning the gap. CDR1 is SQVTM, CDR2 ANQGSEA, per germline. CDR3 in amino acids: CSVGHLRGSDTQYF. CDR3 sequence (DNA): TGCAGCGTTGGCCACCTGAGGGGATCAGATACGCAGTATTTT.

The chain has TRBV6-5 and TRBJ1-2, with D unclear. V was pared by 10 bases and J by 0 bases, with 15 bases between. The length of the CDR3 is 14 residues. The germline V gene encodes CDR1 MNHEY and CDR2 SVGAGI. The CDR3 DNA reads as TGTGCCACCACTGGTCTTATATCTAACTATGGCTACACCTTC. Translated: CATTGLISNYGYTF.

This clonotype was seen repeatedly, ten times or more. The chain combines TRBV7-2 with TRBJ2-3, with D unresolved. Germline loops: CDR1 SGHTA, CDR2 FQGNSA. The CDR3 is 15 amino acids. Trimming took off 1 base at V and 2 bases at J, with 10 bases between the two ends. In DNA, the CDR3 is TGTGCCAGCAGCTTAGGGTCCCGGAACACAGATACGCAGTATTTT. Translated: CASSLGSRNTDTQYF.

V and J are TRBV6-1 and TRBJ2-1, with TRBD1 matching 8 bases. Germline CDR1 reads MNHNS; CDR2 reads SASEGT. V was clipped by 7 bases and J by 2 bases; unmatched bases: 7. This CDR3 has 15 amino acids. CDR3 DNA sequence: TGTGCCAGCATTATACAGGGGGTACCCTACAATGAGCAGTTCTTC. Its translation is CASIIQGVPYNEQFF.

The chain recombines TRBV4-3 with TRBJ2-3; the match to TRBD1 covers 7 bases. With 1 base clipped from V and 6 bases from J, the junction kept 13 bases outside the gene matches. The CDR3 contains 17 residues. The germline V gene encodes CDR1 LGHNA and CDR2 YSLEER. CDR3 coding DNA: TGCGCCAGCAGCCAAGCCCTCAGCGGAGCACAGGGGGATACGCAGTATTTT. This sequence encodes CASSQALSGAQGDTQYF.

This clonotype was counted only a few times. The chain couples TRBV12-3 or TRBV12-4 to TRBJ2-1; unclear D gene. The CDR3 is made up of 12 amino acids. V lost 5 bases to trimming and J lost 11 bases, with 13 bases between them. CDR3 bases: TGTGCCAGCAGTAACGTTGGGATCCAGCAGTTCTTC. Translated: CASSNVGIQQFF.

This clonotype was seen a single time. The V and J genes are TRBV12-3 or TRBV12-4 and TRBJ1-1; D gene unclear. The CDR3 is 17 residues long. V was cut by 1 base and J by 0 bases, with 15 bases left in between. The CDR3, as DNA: TGTGCCAGCAGTTTAGGGACGGGTAGCTTTATGAACACTGAAGCTTTCTTT. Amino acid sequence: CASSLGTGSFMNTEAFF.

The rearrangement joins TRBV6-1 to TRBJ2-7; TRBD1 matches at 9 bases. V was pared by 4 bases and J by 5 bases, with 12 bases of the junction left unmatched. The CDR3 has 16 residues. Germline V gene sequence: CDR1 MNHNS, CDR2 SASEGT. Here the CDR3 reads CASSAKGTGIHHEQYF. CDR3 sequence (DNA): TGTGCCAGCAGTGCAAAAGGGACAGGGATTCACCACGAGCAGTACTTC.

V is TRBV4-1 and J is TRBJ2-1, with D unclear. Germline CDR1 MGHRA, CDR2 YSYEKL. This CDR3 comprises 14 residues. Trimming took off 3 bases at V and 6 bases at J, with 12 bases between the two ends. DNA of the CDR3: TGCGCCAGCAGCCAGGCCCAAGGTCGCAATGAGCAGTTCTTC. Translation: CASSQAQGRNEQFF.

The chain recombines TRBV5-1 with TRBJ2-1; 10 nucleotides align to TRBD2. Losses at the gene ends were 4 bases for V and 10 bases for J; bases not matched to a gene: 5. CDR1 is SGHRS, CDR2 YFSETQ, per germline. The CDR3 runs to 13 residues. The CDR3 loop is CASSGTSVAEQFF. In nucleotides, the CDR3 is TGCGCCAGCAGCGGGACTAGCGTTGCCGAGCAGTTCTTC.

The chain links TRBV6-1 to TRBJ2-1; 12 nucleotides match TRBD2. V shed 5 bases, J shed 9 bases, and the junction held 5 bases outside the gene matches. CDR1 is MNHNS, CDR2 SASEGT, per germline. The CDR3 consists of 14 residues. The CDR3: CASSSLLAGGEQFF. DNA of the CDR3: TGTGCCAGCAGTTCCTTACTAGCGGGAGGTGAGCAGTTCTTC.

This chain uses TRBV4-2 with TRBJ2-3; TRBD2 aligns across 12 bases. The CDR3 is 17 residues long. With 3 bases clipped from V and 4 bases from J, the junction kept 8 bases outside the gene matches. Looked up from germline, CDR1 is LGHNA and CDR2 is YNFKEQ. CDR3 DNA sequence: TGTGCCAGCAGCCACCAACTAGCGGGAGGTGCCCCAGATACGCAGTATTTT. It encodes CASSHQLAGGAPDTQYF.

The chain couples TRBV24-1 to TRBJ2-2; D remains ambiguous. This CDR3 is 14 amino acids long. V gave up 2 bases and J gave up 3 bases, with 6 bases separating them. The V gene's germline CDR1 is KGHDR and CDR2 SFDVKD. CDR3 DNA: TGTGCCACCAGTGATTATCTGGACACCGGGGAGCTGTTTTTT. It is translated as CATSDYLDTGELFF.

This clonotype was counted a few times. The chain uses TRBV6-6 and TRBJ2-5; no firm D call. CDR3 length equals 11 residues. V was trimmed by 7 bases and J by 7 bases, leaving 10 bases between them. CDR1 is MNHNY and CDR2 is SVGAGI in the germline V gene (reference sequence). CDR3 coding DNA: TGTGCCAGCACCCGACGGCGGACCCAGTACTTC. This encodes CASTRRRTQYF.

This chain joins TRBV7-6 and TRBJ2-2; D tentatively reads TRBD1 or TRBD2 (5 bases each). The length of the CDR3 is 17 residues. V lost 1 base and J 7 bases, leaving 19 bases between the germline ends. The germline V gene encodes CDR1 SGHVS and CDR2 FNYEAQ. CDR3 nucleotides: TGTGCCAGCAGCTTAGAGGCAGGGAACGGGAATATCGGGGAGCTGTTTTTT. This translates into CASSLEAGNGNIGELFF.

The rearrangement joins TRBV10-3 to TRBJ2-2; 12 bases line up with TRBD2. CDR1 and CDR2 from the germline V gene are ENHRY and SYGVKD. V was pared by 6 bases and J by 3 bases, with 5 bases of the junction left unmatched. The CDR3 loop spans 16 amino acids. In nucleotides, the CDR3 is TGTGCCATCAGAAAGACTAGCGGGAGATACACCGGGGAGCTGTTTTTT. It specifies CAIRKTSGRYTGELFF.

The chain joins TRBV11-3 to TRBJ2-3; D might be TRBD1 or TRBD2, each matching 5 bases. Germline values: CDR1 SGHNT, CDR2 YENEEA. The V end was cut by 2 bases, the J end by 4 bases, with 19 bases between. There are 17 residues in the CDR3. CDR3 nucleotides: TGTGCCAGCAGCTTAACTTGGGGGAATAGAGGGTCAGATACGCAGTATTTT. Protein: CASSLTWGNRGSDTQYF.